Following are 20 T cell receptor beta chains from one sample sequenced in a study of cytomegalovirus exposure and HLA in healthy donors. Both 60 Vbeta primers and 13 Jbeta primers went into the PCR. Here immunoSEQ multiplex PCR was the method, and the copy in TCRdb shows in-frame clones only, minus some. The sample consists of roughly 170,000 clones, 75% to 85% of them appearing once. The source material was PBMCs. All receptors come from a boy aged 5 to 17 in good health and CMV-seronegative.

The CDR3 DNA follows: TGTGCCAGCAGCTTCCTAGGGGGCGAAGAGACCCAGTACTTC. Encoded protein: CASSFLGGEETQYF. The J gene is TRBJ2-5, the V gene TRBV7-3, with 7 positions matching TRBD1. CDR3 length: 14 residues. The germline gives CDR1 SGHTA, CDR2 FQGTGA. V lost 3 bases and J lost 3; bases outside the gene matches: 4.

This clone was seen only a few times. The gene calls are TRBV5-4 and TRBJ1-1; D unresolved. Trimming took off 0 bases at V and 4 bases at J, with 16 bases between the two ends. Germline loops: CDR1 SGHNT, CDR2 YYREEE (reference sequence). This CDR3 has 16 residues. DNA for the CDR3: TGTGCCAGCAGCTTGGGGCACGTCTTGGTCAGCACTGAAGCTTTCTTT. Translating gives CASSLGHVLVSTEAFF.

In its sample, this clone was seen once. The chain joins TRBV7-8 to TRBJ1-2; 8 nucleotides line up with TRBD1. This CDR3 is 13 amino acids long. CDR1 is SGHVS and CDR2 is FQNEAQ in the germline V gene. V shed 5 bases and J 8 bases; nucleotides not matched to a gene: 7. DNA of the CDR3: TGTGCCAGCAGCCGGGACAGGTCGTTCGGCTACACCTTC. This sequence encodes CASSRDRSFGYTF.

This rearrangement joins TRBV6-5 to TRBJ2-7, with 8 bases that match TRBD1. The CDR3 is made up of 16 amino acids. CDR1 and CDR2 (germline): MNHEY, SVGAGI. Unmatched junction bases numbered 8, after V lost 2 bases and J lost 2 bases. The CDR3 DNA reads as TGTGCCAGCAGTTACGGGCAGGGGGCGAGGACCTACGAGCAGTACTTC. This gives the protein CASSYGQGARTYEQYF.

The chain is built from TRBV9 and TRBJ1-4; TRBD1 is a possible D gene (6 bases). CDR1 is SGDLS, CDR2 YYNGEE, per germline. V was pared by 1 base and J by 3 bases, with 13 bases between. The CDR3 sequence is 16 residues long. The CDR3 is CASSVTGFLPNEKLFF. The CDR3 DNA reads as TGTGCCAGCAGCGTAACAGGGTTTCTTCCTAATGAAAAACTGTTTTTT.

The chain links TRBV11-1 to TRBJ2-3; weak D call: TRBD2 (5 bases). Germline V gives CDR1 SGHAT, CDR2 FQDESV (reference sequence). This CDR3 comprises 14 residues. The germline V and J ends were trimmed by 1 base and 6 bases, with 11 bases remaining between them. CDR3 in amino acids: CASSLVVGEDTQYF. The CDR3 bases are TGTGCCAGCAGCTTAGTGGTCGGGGAGGATACGCAGTATTTT.

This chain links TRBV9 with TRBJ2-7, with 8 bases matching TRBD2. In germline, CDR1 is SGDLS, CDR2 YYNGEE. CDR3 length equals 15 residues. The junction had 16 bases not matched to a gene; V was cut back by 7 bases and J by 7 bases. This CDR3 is CASGSGTRGLREQYF. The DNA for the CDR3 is TGTGCCAGCGGCTCCGGGACTAGAGGCCTTCGGGAGCAGTACTTC.

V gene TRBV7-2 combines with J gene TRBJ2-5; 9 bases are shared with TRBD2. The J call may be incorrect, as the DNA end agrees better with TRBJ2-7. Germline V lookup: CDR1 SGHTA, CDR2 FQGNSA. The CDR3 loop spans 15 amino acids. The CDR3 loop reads CASSLVSGSFDEQYF. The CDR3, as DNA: TGTGCCAGCAGCTTAGTTAGCGGGAGTTTTGACGAGCAGTACTTC.

The CDR3 coding sequence is TGTGCCAGCAGCGGGGGACAGGGGGCTGGGGCCAACGTCCTGACTTTC. As protein: CASSGGQGAGANVLTF. This rearrangement joins TRBV9 to TRBJ2-6, with 11 bases matching TRBD1. Germline trimming cut 3 bases from V and 2 bases from J; bases unmatched to any gene: 1. The CDR3 has 16 amino acids. Germline V gives CDR1 SGDLS, CDR2 YYNGEE.

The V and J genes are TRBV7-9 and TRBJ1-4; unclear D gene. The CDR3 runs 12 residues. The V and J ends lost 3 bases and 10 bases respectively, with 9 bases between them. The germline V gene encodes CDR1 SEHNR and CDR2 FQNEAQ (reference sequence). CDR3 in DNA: TGTGCCAGCAGCTTCCGGGTGGGAAAACTGTTTTTT. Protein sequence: CASSFRVGKLFF. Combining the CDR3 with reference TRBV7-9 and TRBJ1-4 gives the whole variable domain DTGVSQNPRHKITKRGQNVTFRCDPISEHNRLYWYRQTLGQGPEFLTYFQNEAQLEKSRLLSDRFSAERPKGSFSTLEIQRTEQGDSAMYLCASSFRVGKLFFGSGTQLSVL.

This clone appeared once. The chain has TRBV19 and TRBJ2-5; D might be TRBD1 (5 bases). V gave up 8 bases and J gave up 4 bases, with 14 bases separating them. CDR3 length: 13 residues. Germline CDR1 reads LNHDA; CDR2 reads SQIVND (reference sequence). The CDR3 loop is CASRAGFVETQYF. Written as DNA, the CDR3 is TGTGCCAGTCGGGCAGGGTTTGTAGAGACCCAGTACTTC.

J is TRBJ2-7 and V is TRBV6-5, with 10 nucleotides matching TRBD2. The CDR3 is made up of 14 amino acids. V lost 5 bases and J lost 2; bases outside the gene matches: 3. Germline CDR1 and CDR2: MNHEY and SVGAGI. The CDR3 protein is CASSGLAAPYEQYF. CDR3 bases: TGTGCCAGCAGTGGACTAGCGGCTCCCTACGAGCAGTACTTC.

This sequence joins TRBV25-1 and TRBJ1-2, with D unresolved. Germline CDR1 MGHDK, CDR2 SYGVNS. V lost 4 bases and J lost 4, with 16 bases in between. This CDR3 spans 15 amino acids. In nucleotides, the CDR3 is TGTGCCAGCAGTGGGGGAGGCTTCCCCAGCTATGGCTACACCTTC. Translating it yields CASSGGGFPSYGYTF.

CDR3 sequence reads: CASSFRGGSNPYGYTF. As DNA, the CDR3 is TGTGCCAGCAGTTTTCGGGGAGGAAGTAACCCTTATGGCTACACCTTC. V and J are TRBV6-4 and TRBJ1-2; no firm D call. This CDR3 has 16 amino acids. Germline CDR1 reads MRHNA; CDR2 reads SNTAGT. Trimming left V 5 bases short and J 5 bases short, with 21 bases between.

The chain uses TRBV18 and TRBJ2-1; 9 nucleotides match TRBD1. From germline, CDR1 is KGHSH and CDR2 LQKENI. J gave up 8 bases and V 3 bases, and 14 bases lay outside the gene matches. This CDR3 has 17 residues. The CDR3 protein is CASSPTLLDRGRDEQFF. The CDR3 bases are TGTGCCAGCTCACCCACATTGTTGGACAGGGGAAGGGATGAGCAGTTCTTC.

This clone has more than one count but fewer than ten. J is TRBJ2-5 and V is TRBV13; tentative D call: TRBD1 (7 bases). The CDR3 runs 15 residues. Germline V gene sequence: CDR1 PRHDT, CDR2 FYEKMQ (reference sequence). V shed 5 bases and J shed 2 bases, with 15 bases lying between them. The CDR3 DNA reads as TGTGCCAGCAGCCCCGGGCAGGGGGGACAAGAGACCCAGTACTTC. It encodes CASSPGQGGQETQYF.

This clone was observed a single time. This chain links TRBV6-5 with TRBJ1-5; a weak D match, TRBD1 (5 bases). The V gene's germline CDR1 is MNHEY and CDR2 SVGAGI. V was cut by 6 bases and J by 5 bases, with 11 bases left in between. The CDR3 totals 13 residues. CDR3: CASSLQADQPQHF. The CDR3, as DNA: TGTGCCAGCAGCTTACAGGCGGATCAGCCCCAGCATTTT.

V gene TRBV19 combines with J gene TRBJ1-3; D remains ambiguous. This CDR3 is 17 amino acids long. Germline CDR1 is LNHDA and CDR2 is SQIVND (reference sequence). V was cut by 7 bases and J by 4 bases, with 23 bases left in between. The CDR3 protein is CASTAASRGFGGNTIYF. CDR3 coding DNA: TGTGCCAGTACCGCCGCGAGCCGGGGTTTTGGCGGAAACACCATATATTTT.

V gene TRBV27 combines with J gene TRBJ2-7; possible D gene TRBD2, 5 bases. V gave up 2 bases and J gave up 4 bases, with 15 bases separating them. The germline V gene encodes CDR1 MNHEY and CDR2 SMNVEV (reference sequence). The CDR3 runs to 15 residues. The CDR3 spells CASSLGGGMGYEQYF. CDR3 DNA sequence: TGTGCCAGCAGTTTAGGTGGAGGCATGGGATACGAGCAGTACTTC.

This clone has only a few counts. The CDR3 nucleotides read TGTGCCAGCAGTTTAACCGACAGGGTCTCATCACCCCTCCACTTT. Translating it yields CASSLTDRVSSPLHF. The chain couples TRBV27 to TRBJ1-6; TRBD1 aligns across 7 bases. CDR1 and CDR2 from the germline V gene are MNHEY and SMNVEV (reference sequence). V shed 2 bases, J shed 10 bases, and the junction held 8 bases outside the gene matches. There are 15 residues in the CDR3.